The source of this TCR beta chain is a study of shared clonotypes between healthy human individuals. Study context: A donor's plate count was three for CD4 naive and three for CD4 memory; CD8 naive had two and CD8 memory one.

Selected positively for CCR7 and CD45RO-negative, naive CD8 cells excluded terminally differentiated effector memory CD45RA+ cells. An even split of each subset's genomic DNA across several immunoSEQ plates was performed. Sequenced by immunoSEQ multiplex PCR; TCRdb stores in-frame clones only, minus some. Of more than 2 million clones detected, about 94% appear once; the ten largest clones hold less than 2%. From germline, CDR1 is MDHEN and CDR2 SYDVKM. The length of the CDR3 is 13 residues. V was shortened by 6 bases and J by 1 base, with 10 bases between the two germline ends. The chain uses TRBV28 and TRBJ2-7; D ambiguous. Sequenced sample: naive CD8+ T cells from PBMCs. The receptor comes from a man in his late teens or twenties in good health. Some clones in this sample may be carry-over from other donors' samples. The CDR3 is CASRFYGSYEQYF. In DNA form, the CDR3 reads TGTGCCAGCAGGTTTTACGGGTCCTACGAGCAGTACTTC. Looking up the rest from reference TRBV28 and TRBJ2-7 gives the full variable domain: DVKVTQSSRYLVKRTGEKVFLECVQDMDHENMFWYRQDPGLGLRLIYFSYDVKMKEKGDIPEGYSVSREKKERFSLILESASTNQTSMYLCASRFYGSYEQYFGPGTRLTVT.